This T cell receptor (beta chain) derives from a study of T cell responses to AZD1222 COVID-19 vaccine. The protocol was immunoSEQ multiplex PCR, while the TCRdb copy is restricted to in-frame clones and leaves out a portion. The data show over 150,000 clones, approximately 93% seen once. This CDR3 is built from 14 residues. The germline CDR1 and CDR2 sequences are SGHTA and FQGTGA. V dropped 1 base and J dropped 5 bases, with 11 bases sitting between them. The clonotype was recovered from an adult who received the AZD1222 COVID-19 vaccine. The V gene is TRBV7-3, the J gene TRBJ1-2, with D perhaps TRBD1 (5 bases). Source: peripheral blood, taken 28 days after the second AZD1222 dose. The CDR3 DNA is TGTGCCAGCAGCTTAAACCCGACAGTTTATGGCTACACCTTC. It translates to CASSLNPTVYGYTF. Variable domain in full (rest from reference TRBV7-3 and TRBJ1-2): GAGVSQTPSNKVTEKGKYVELRCDPISGHTALYWYRQSLGQGPEFLIYFQGTGAADDSGLPNDRFFAVRPEGSVSTLKIQRTERGDSAVYLCASSLNPTVYGYTFGSGTRLTVV.